The 28 T cell receptor beta chains reported below all come from one sample, sequenced in a study of T cell responses to AZD1222 COVID-19 vaccine. The repertoire was sequenced with immunoSEQ multiplex PCR; TCRdb's copy has only in-frame clones and lacks some. The table has some 140,000 clones, 80% to 90% seen once; the top ten hold 5.5%. The source material was peripheral blood, sampled on day 0 of MenACWY control vaccination. The receptors come from an adult in good health.

The rearrangement links TRBV6-1 to TRBJ1-3; D is perhaps TRBD1 (6 bases). Between the trimmed V and J ends, which lost 2 bases and 2 bases, there was a span of 19 bases. The CDR3 extends over 18 amino acids. The germline CDR1 and CDR2 sequences are MNHNS and SASEGT. Here the CDR3 DNA reads TGTGCCAGCAGTGAAAGTTGGGGCAGGGGAGCTGCTGGAAACACCATATATTTT. It is translated as CASSESWGRGAAGNTIYF.

The chain couples TRBV5-1 to TRBJ2-5; D is tentatively TRBD1 or TRBD2 (5 bases each). Germline assignment: CDR1 SGHRS and CDR2 YFSETQ. The CDR3 has 17 amino acids. Trimming shortened V by 1 base and J by 2 bases, and 18 bases separated the two germline ends. The CDR3 loop reads CASSLYGNRQAQETQYF. CDR3 nucleotide sequence: TGCGCCAGCAGCTTGTACGGGAACAGGCAGGCTCAAGAGACCCAGTACTTC.

The chain joins TRBV5-1 to TRBJ2-1, with TRBD2 identical over 8 bases. Germline CDR1 SGHRS, CDR2 YFSETQ. The junction had 15 bases not matched to a gene; V was cut back by 4 bases and J by 9 bases. This CDR3 is built from 16 residues. CDR3 DNA sequence: TGCGCCAGCAGCCCCGGGGTAGCGGGGCCCCGGGGTGAGCAGTTCTTC. Translation: CASSPGVAGPRGEQFF.

This clone was observed once. The V call is TRBV6-4, the J call TRBJ2-3; 10 bases are a match to TRBD2. Germline CDR1 reads MRHNA; CDR2 reads SNTAGT. This CDR3 has 15 amino acids. Losses at the gene ends were 2 bases for V and 8 bases for J; bases not matched to a gene: 7. The CDR3 here is CASSDLASGGSTQYF. The CDR3 nucleotides read TGTGCCAGCAGTGACCTTGCTAGCGGGGGCTCTACGCAGTATTTT.

This rearrangement joins TRBV29-1 to TRBJ1-1; possibly TRBD1 for D (5 bases). This CDR3 is built from 11 residues. CDR1 and CDR2 from the germline V gene are SQVTM and ANQGSEA. The V and J ends lost 2 bases and 6 bases respectively, with 7 bases between them. Here the CDR3 DNA reads TGCAGCGTTGAACCGGGGGCTGAAGCTTTCTTT. Its translation is CSVEPGAEAFF. Complete variable domain (other parts from reference TRBV29-1 and TRBJ1-1): SAVISQKPSRDICQRGTSLTIQCQVDSQVTMMFWYRQQPGQSLTLIATANQGSEATYESGFVIDKFPISRPNLTFSTLTVSNMSPEDSSIYLCSVEPGAEAFFGQGTRLTVV.

The count of this clone is one. The chain is built from TRBV7-9 and TRBJ2-5, with 8 bases aligning to TRBD1. Germline V gene sequence: CDR1 SEHNR, CDR2 FQNEAQ (reference sequence). Trimming at V came to 6 bases and at J to 9 bases, leaving 12 bases not matched to a gene. The CDR3 is 14 residues long. In DNA form, the CDR3 reads TGTGCCAGCAGGAAAGGGACAGGACTTTTGGCCCAGTACTTC. Its translation is CASRKGTGLLAQYF.

This sequence joins TRBV5-6 and TRBJ1-5, with D possibly being TRBD1 (5 bases). The CDR3 consists of 14 residues. Between the trimmed V and J ends, which lost 0 bases and 6 bases, there was a span of 10 bases. Germline loops: CDR1 SGHDT, CDR2 YYEEEE. The CDR3 DNA is TGTGCCAGCAGCTTGGGCCCAGGGAGTCAGCCCCAGCATTTT. It is translated as CASSLGPGSQPQHF.

A single count supports this clone. This chain links TRBV6-1 with TRBJ2-5; a weak D match, TRBD2 (6 bases). Trimming cost V 2 bases and J 1 base, with 14 bases left between them. The CDR3 contains 16 residues. The V gene's germline CDR1 is MNHNS and CDR2 SASEGT. CDR3 DNA: TGTGCCAGCAGTGAATTTGGGGGAGGACTCCAAGAGACCCAGTACTTC. It encodes CASSEFGGGLQETQYF.

This chain joins TRBV6-1 and TRBJ2-4; no clear D gene. This CDR3 region has 11 residues. V lost 3 bases and J lost 10, with 7 bases in between. The germline V gene encodes CDR1 MNHNS and CDR2 SASEGT. This CDR3 reads CASSDLRIQYF. CDR3 coding DNA: TGTGCCAGCAGTGATTTACGAATTCAGTACTTC.

The chain carries TRBV19 and TRBJ2-7; D not resolved. CDR3 length equals 14 residues. Germline V CDR1 and CDR2: LNHDA, SQIVND (reference sequence). The V end was cut by 8 bases, the J end by 4 bases, with 18 bases between. The CDR3 region has the DNA TGTGCCAGTCACCCCCCTAGATCAAGGTACGAGCAGTACGTC. Its translation is CASHPPRSRYEQYV.

This clone has more than one count but fewer than ten. V is TRBV5-6 and J is TRBJ1-2; no definite D call. The length of the CDR3 is 13 residues. CDR1 and CDR2 (germline): SGHDT, YYEEEE. Trimming removed 0 bases at V and 5 bases at J, with 8 bases between. The CDR3, as DNA: TGTGCCAGCAGCTTGGCCTTAGGGTATGGCTACACCTTC. Translated: CASSLALGYGYTF.

The chain joins TRBV11-2 to TRBJ2-5; maybe TRBD2 (5 bases). The CDR3 spans 14 residues. Trimming removed 0 bases from V and 6 bases from J, with 11 bases in between. Germline V lookup: CDR1 SGHAT, CDR2 FQNNGV. CDR3 protein: CASSLDKGAKTQYF. The CDR3 DNA reads as TGTGCCAGCAGCTTAGATAAGGGAGCGAAGACCCAGTACTTC.

This chain links TRBV4-2 with TRBJ1-4, with D perhaps TRBD1 (5 bases). The CDR3 sequence is 15 residues long. Germline CDR1 is LGHNA and CDR2 is YNFKEQ. Trimming removed 1 base from V and 3 bases from J, with 9 bases in between. The DNA of the CDR3 is TGTGCCAGCAGCCAAGGAGGGGAGGCTAATGAAAAACTGTTTTTT. This encodes CASSQGGEANEKLFF.

The CDR3 region has the DNA TGTGCCAGCAGCCCAGATGCGGGAAACACTGAAGCTTTCTTT. This translates into CASSPDAGNTEAFF. The V call is TRBV9, the J call TRBJ1-1; D is unclear. Germline-derived CDR1 and CDR2 are SGDLS and YYNGEE. The germline V and J ends were trimmed by 4 bases and 2 bases, with 12 bases remaining between them. The CDR3 totals 14 residues.

The chain has TRBV9 and TRBJ2-7; D is unclear. The CDR3 extends over 14 amino acids. In germline, CDR1 is SGDLS, CDR2 YYNGEE. V lost 0 bases, J lost 2 bases, and 9 bases lay in between. In nucleotides, the CDR3 is TGTGCCAGCAGCGTAGACCAGTCAGCCTACGAGCAGTACTTC. It yields the protein CASSVDQSAYEQYF.

The V and J genes are TRBV5-1 and TRBJ2-3, with a tentative D call TRBD2 (5 bases). The CDR3 extends over 17 amino acids. Trimming stripped 0 bases from V and 0 bases from J, with 14 bases between. Per the germline V gene, CDR1 is SGHRS and CDR2 is YFSETQ. The CDR3 coding sequence is TGCGCCAGCAGCTTGGGTGTAGGAGGCCCTAGCACAGATACGCAGTATTTT. It encodes CASSLGVGGPSTDTQYF.

The chain employs TRBV5-8 and TRBJ2-1; 11 nucleotides agree with TRBD1. The CDR3 length is 15 residues. The trim removed 4 bases at V and 5 bases at J, leaving 5 bases unmatched. From germline, CDR1 is SGHTS and CDR2 YDEGEE. The CDR3 DNA follows: TGTGCCAGCAGCAAACGGACAGGGGGCAACAATGAGCAGTTCTTC. Translated, it gives CASSKRTGGNNEQFF.

V usage is TRBV5-4 and J usage is TRBJ2-3; D possibly corresponds to TRBD1 (5 bases). Trimming took off 0 bases at V and 3 bases at J, with 17 bases between the two ends. CDR1 and CDR2 (germline): SGHNT, YYREEE (reference sequence). CDR3 length: 17 amino acids. CDR3 nucleotides: TGTGCCAGCAGCTTGGCCCAAGCAGGGTTGGGTACAGATACGCAGTATTTT. This gives the protein CASSLAQAGLGTDTQYF.

V is TRBV6-5 and J is TRBJ2-1, with D possibly matching TRBD2 (5 bases). Germline CDR1 and CDR2: MNHEY and SVGAGI. V lost 8 bases and J 5 bases, leaving 13 bases between the germline ends. The CDR3 runs to 13 residues. The CDR3 loop reads CASQRRSDNEQFF. The CDR3, as DNA: TGTGCCAGCCAAAGGAGGAGCGACAATGAGCAGTTCTTC.

The gene calls are TRBV7-2 and TRBJ2-6; D not resolved. V lost 4 bases, J lost 5 bases, and 6 bases lay in between. The CDR3 has 13 residues. CDR1 and CDR2 (germline): SGHTA, FQGNSA. CDR3: CASSWTRANVLTF. The CDR3 DNA follows: TGTGCCAGCAGCTGGACCAGGGCCAACGTCCTGACTTTC.

This clone was seen only once. The chain carries TRBV11-2 and TRBJ2-7; D is perhaps TRBD1 (5 bases). V was trimmed by 1 base and J by 7 bases, leaving 20 bases between them. The CDR3 extends over 16 amino acids. CDR1 is SGHAT, CDR2 FQNNGV, per germline. The CDR3 sequence: CASSLGVGRASREQYV. The CDR3 nucleotides read TGTGCCAGCAGCTTAGGGGTAGGCAGGGCCTCTAGGGAGCAGTACGTC.

The chain joins TRBV6-2 or TRBV6-3 to TRBJ1-5; D gene ambiguous. Looked up from germline, CDR1 is MNHEY and CDR2 is SVGEGT. This CDR3 has 17 amino acids. The germline V and J ends were trimmed by 2 bases and 1 base, with 15 bases remaining between them. Written as DNA, the CDR3 is TGTGCCAGCAGTTACCCACAGTTCGTTGTGAGCAATCAGCCCCAGCATTTT. Protein product: CASSYPQFVVSNQPQHF.

This chain joins TRBV7-3 and TRBJ2-2; D possibly uses TRBD1 or TRBD2 (5 bases each). Germline CDR1 reads SGHTA; CDR2 reads FQGTGA. The CDR3 is 14 amino acids. Trimming cost V 6 bases and J 1 base, with 9 bases left between them. The DNA of the CDR3 is TGTGCCAGCAGATTGGGACGGAACACCGGGGAGCTGTTTTTT. This encodes CASRLGRNTGELFF.

The rearrangement joins TRBV10-3 to TRBJ1-1, with D perhaps matching TRBD1 (5 bases). The CDR3 runs to 12 residues. The germline gives CDR1 ENHRY, CDR2 SYGVKD. V lost 6 bases and J 10 bases, leaving 15 bases between the germline ends. The CDR3 spells CAIRQGRARAFF. The CDR3, as DNA: TGTGCCATCAGGCAGGGCAGGGCGCGAGCTTTCTTT.

The rearrangement links TRBV5-1 to TRBJ2-1; tentative D call: TRBD2 (5 bases). Trimming stripped 0 bases from V and 3 bases from J, with 10 bases between. The CDR3 consists of 15 residues. Looked up from germline, CDR1 is SGHRS and CDR2 is YFSETQ. The CDR3 spells CASSLGGSGYNEQFF. CDR3 in DNA: TGCGCCAGCAGCTTGGGAGGGAGCGGCTACAATGAGCAGTTCTTC.

This chain connects TRBV2 to TRBJ2-3; D is unclear. The germline gives CDR1 SNHLY, CDR2 FYNNEI. The CDR3 has 16 amino acids. Trimming removed 7 bases from V and 0 bases from J, with 17 bases in between. CDR3 bases: TGTGCCAGCACCCGAACAGCCCTTTATAGCACAGATACGCAGTATTTT. Protein sequence: CASTRTALYSTDTQYF.

This clone has only one observation. The rearrangement links TRBV7-9 to TRBJ1-1; 10 bases are shared with TRBD1. Germline CDR1 reads SEHNR; CDR2 reads FQNEAQ (reference sequence). With V trimmed by 5 bases and J by 9 bases, 6 bases remained unmatched. The CDR3 has 13 amino acids. CDR3 protein: CASSPSDRGQAFF. DNA for the CDR3: TGTGCCAGCAGCCCATCAGACAGGGGGCAAGCTTTCTTT.

CDR3 in amino acids: CASSLTSGSEQYF. DNA of the CDR3: TGTGCCAGCAGTCTGACTAGCGGGAGCGAGCAGTACTTC. The chain is built from TRBV2 and TRBJ2-7; TRBD2 aligns across 12 bases. The germline CDR1 and CDR2 sequences are SNHLY and FYNNEI. The junction had 2 bases not matched to a gene; V was cut back by 5 bases and J by 6 bases. This CDR3 spans 13 amino acids. Complete variable domain (other parts from reference TRBV2 and TRBJ2-7): EPEVTQTPSHQVTQMGQEVILRCVPISNHLYFYWYRQILGQKVEFLVSFYNNEISEKSEIFDDQFSVERPDGSNFTLKIRSTKLEDSAMYFCASSLTSGSEQYFGPGTRLTVT.